This paragraph covers one T cell receptor (beta chain) sequence. Its antigen remains unidentified. Each CDR3 protein is one row after TCRdb ran MiXCR on the reads. The top ten clones hold 11% to 15% of a sample with some 920,000 distinct CDR3 sequences, roughly 30% of them seen once. This sample is drawn from a study of T cell repertoires in cytomegalovirus infection. The germline CDR1 and CDR2 sequences are MNHNS and SASEGT. Trimming shortened V by 8 bases and J by 1 base, and 23 bases separated the two germline ends. The CDR3 loop spans 17 amino acids. Sequences were derived from cultured CD8+ T cells from PBMCs, sampled from culture after CMV antigen stimulation. The sequence came from a human donor in good health (CMV status not recorded). Some clones in this sample may be carry-over from other donors' samples. The J gene is TRBJ1-1, the V gene TRBV6-1, with D possibly being TRBD1 (6 bases). CDR3 sequence: CASLPRRVGAWNTEAFF. The CDR3, as DNA: TGTGCCAGCTTGCCGAGGAGGGTGGGGGCTTGGAACACTGAAGCTTTCTTT.